The 24 T cell receptor beta chains listed next were all sequenced from one sample in a study of blood T cells in healthy people across ages. A second about 7 to 12 cycle PCR used barcoded and J-beta primers. TCRdb recomputed calls from the 5' RACE reads with MiXCR, one row per CDR3 protein. The sample holds hundreds of thousands of distinct CDR3 sequences, roughly half seen once. Material: blood. Receptor source: a woman aged 80 or over in good health.

The chain joins TRBV14 to TRBJ2-1, with 7 bases lining up with TRBD2. Trimming at V came to 1 base and at J to 7 bases, leaving 7 bases not matched to a gene. Germline CDR1 and CDR2: SGHDN and FVKESK. The CDR3 has 15 residues. The CDR3 loop is CASSQASGGGNEQFF. In nucleotides, the CDR3 is TGTGCCAGCAGCCAAGCTAGCGGAGGAGGGAATGAGCAGTTCTTC. The full variable domain, completed using reference TRBV14 and TRBJ2-1, is EAGVTQFPSHSVIEKGQTVTLRCDPISGHDNLYWYRRVMGKEIKFLLHFVKESKQDESGMPNNRFLAERTGGTYSTLKVQPAELEDSGVYFCASSQASGGGNEQFFGPGTRLTVL.

The rearrangement joins TRBV7-2 to TRBJ1-6; unclear D gene. The CDR3 sequence is 13 residues long. The V end was cut by 9 bases, the J end by 9 bases, with 15 bases between. Germline V gives CDR1 SGHTA, CDR2 FQGNSA. In DNA form, the CDR3 reads TGTGCCAGTTGCCCCCAAGGTGGTTCACCCCTCCACTTT. It is translated as CASCPQGGSPLHF.

The rearrangement uses TRBV7-3 and TRBJ2-3; 7 nucleotides line up with TRBD2. Unmatched junction bases numbered 11, after V lost 5 bases and J lost 6 bases. Looked up from germline, CDR1 is SGHTA and CDR2 is FQGTGA. This CDR3 has 15 amino acids. Written as DNA, the CDR3 is TGTGCCAGCAGCCCCTCCTTGGGGAGGGGCGATACGCAGTATTTT. This gives the protein CASSPSLGRGDTQYF.

The CDR3: CASSPPRASGPGELFF. For the CDR3, the DNA is TGTGCCAGCAGCCCACCTCGAGCTAGCGGCCCCGGGGAGCTGTTTTTT. This chain links TRBV6-2 or TRBV6-3 with TRBJ2-2; 7 bases align to TRBD2. Trimming took 6 bases from V and 6 from J; bases not matched to a gene: 13. CDR1 is MNHEY, CDR2 SVGEGT, per germline. This CDR3 is 16 amino acids long.

The J gene is TRBJ1-4, the V gene TRBV9; no reliable D call. V lost 1 base and J 6 bases, leaving 16 bases between the germline ends. The CDR3 runs to 16 residues. Germline CDR1 SGDLS, CDR2 YYNGEE. The CDR3 nucleotides are TGTGCCAGCAGCGTAAATGAGGGAGGATACGATGAAAAACTGTTTTTT. This codes for CASSVNEGGYDEKLFF.

The chain carries TRBV6-6 and TRBJ2-1; 7 bases align to TRBD2. The CDR3 runs to 14 residues. Unmatched junction bases numbered 6, after V lost 7 bases and J lost 3 bases. Looked up from germline, CDR1 is MNHNY and CDR2 is SVGAGI (reference sequence). CDR3 in DNA: TGTGCCAGCATTGGGGAGGGGTTCTACAATGAGCAGTTCTTC. It yields the protein CASIGEGFYNEQFF.

The count of this clonotype is one. The chain joins TRBV29-1 to TRBJ2-5; 10 bases map to TRBD2. The ends lost 3 bases at V and 2 bases at J; junction bases unmatched: 9. CDR3 size: 16 residues. Germline V lookup: CDR1 SQVTM, CDR2 ANQGSEA. The CDR3 here is CSVEGLAGGPQETQYF. As DNA, the CDR3 is TGCAGCGTTGAGGGGTTAGCGGGGGGACCACAAGAGACCCAGTACTTC.

Of note for this clonotype: A much larger clone lies a single base off, so this may be a read error. The chain uses TRBV4-2 and TRBJ2-5, with 14 bases aligning to TRBD2. The last part of the DNA fits TRBJ2-7 better; the J call may be wrong. Germline lookup yields CDR1 LGHNA and CDR2 YNFKEQ. CDR3 size: 17 residues. The DNA of the CDR3 is TGTGCCAGCAGCCAAGGACTGGGACTAGCGGGAGCGAACGAGCAGTACTTC. The encoded protein is CASSQGLGLAGANEQYF.

The rearrangement uses TRBV14 and TRBJ2-1; TRBD1 aligns across 10 bases. Germline V gives CDR1 SGHDN, CDR2 FVKESK. CDR3 size: 15 residues. V lost 5 bases to trimming and J lost 8 bases; unmatched junction nucleotides: 9. CDR3 in DNA: TGTGCCAGCAGCGTGGGGACAGGGGCTAGGTATGAGCAGTTCTTC. Residues: CASSVGTGARYEQFF.

As to this clonotype: This clone may be a read error of a much larger clone one base away. The chain joins TRBV11-2 to TRBJ2-1; the D is unclear. This CDR3 is built from 12 residues. Germline CDR1 reads SGHAT; CDR2 reads FQNNGV. The CDR3 DNA reads as TGTGCCAGCAGCTCTCAGCTCAATGTGCAGTTCTTC. Protein: CASSSQLNVQFF. Combining the CDR3 with reference TRBV11-2 and TRBJ2-1 gives the whole variable domain EAGVAQSPRYKIIEKRQSVAFWCNPISGHATLYWYQQILGQGPKLLIQFQNNGVVDDSQLPKDRFSAERLKGVDSTLKIQPAKLEDSAVYLCASSSQLNVQFFGPGTRLTVL.

This chain links TRBV6-5 with TRBJ1-2, with D perhaps TRBD1 (5 bases). Germline V CDR1 and CDR2: MNHEY, SVGAGI. CDR3 length: 16 amino acids. The germline V and J ends were trimmed by 5 bases and 2 bases, with 18 bases remaining between them. CDR3 residues: CASSTSTVTENYGYTF. Written as DNA, the CDR3 is TGTGCCAGCAGTACATCCACTGTGACAGAGAACTATGGCTACACCTTC.

This clonotype was counted at least ten times. The chain employs TRBV2 and TRBJ1-2, with no clear D. Germline assignment: CDR1 SNHLY and CDR2 FYNNEI. The CDR3 is made up of 14 amino acids. V lost 1 base, J lost 4 bases, and 10 bases lay in between. The CDR3 here is CASSEGTFLYGYTF. The CDR3 region has the DNA TGTGCCAGCAGTGAAGGGACCTTTCTCTATGGCTACACCTTC.

The chain is built from TRBV2 and TRBJ2-1; no reliable D call. The CDR3 consists of 11 residues. V lost 9 bases and J lost 5, with 8 bases in between. Germline V gene sequence: CDR1 SNHLY, CDR2 FYNNEI. The CDR3, as DNA: TGTGCCAGAACGATGGACAATGAGCAGTTCTTC. Its protein is CARTMDNEQFF. Drawing the rest from reference TRBV2 and TRBJ2-1, the complete variable domain is EPEVTQTPSHQVTQMGQEVILRCVPISNHLYFYWYRQILGQKVEFLVSFYNNEISEKSEIFDDQFSVERPDGSNFTLKIRSTKLEDSAMYFCARTMDNEQFFGPGTRLTVL.

As DNA, the CDR3 is TGTGCCAGCAGCCCGAGACCTAGCGGGGGAATGAGCACAGATACGCAGTATTTT. It encodes CASSPRPSGGMSTDTQYF. The chain couples TRBV7-2 to TRBJ2-3; 10 nucleotides match TRBD2. CDR3 size: 18 residues. Germline V lookup: CDR1 SGHTA, CDR2 FQGNSA. Trimming cost V 5 bases and J 0 bases; bases outside gene matches: 11.

In regard to this clonotype: This sequence may be a read error, since a much larger clone differs from it by one base. The V gene is TRBV9, the J gene TRBJ1-1; TRBD1 agrees at 8 bases. The CDR3 extends over 14 amino acids. With V trimmed by 3 bases and J by 6 bases, 7 bases remained unmatched. Germline V gene sequence: CDR1 SGDLS, CDR2 YYNGEE. The CDR3 loop is CASSAATGVPEAFF. CDR3 nucleotides: TGTGCCAGCAGCGCGGCGACAGGGGTCCCTGAAGCTTTCTTT.

This clonotype was seen many times. The J gene is TRBJ2-1, the V gene TRBV7-2; 7 positions agree with TRBD1. The CDR3 covers 13 residues. The germline gives CDR1 SGHTA, CDR2 FQGNSA. V lost 5 bases to trimming and J lost 9 bases; unmatched junction nucleotides: 7. The CDR3 nucleotides read TGTGCCAGCAGCCGGGACAGTTTGGGTGAGCAGTTCTTC. Amino acid sequence: CASSRDSLGEQFF.

CDR3: CASTPMEGRTQSTDTQYF. CDR3 nucleotide sequence: TGTGCCAGCACTCCTATGGAAGGCCGGACGCAATCCACAGATACGCAGTATTTT. The chain employs TRBV28 and TRBJ2-3; D remains unclear. This CDR3 spans 18 amino acids. V shed 7 bases and J shed 2 bases, with 25 bases lying between them. The germline V gene has CDR1 MDHEN and CDR2 SYDVKM.

V gene TRBV4-2 combines with J gene TRBJ2-3, with 7 positions matching TRBD1. Looked up from germline, CDR1 is LGHNA and CDR2 is YNFKEQ. The CDR3 is 16 amino acids. The junction had 10 bases not matched to a gene; V was cut back by 0 bases and J by 7 bases. In DNA, the CDR3 is TGTGCCAGCAGCCAAGAGCAGGGGGTTTTGCAAAATACGCAGTATTTT. It yields the protein CASSQEQGVLQNTQYF.

V is TRBV3-1 and J is TRBJ2-1; a weak D match, TRBD2 (5 bases). Germline lookup yields CDR1 LGHDT and CDR2 YNNKEL (reference sequence). V shed 4 bases and J shed 5 bases, with 9 bases lying between them. The CDR3 spans 13 residues. CDR3 sequence (DNA): TGTGCCAGCAGCCCCGACTACGACAATGAGCAGTTCTTC. Translated: CASSPDYDNEQFF.

The genes are TRBV20-1 and TRBJ1-2; D possibly corresponds to TRBD1 (5 bases). The CDR3 totals 16 residues. Looked up from germline, CDR1 is DFQATT and CDR2 is SNEGSKA (reference sequence). V was shortened by 0 bases and J by 6 bases, with 20 bases between the two germline ends. CDR3 bases: TGCAGTGCTAGAGATCCTCTAAGGGGCCGAGGGCATGGCTACACCTTC. Translated, it gives CSARDPLRGRGHGYTF.

This clonotype occurred many times. The J gene is TRBJ2-7, the V gene TRBV28, with no clear D. Deletions cut 3 bases from V and 4 bases from J, with 10 bases between. From germline, CDR1 is MDHEN and CDR2 SYDVKM. The CDR3 runs to 13 residues. The CDR3 region has the DNA TGTGCCAGCAGTTTGTCCAGATTTTACGAGCAGTACTTC. Residues: CASSLSRFYEQYF.

A note on this clonotype: A read error may explain this, as a much larger clone is one base away. The chain joins TRBV20-1 to TRBJ2-5; 8 bases agree with TRBD2. The CDR3 runs 17 residues. J gave up 2 bases and V 0 bases, and 11 bases lay outside the gene matches. Germline CDR1 and CDR2: DFQATT and SNEGSKA (reference sequence). The CDR3 spells CSARELASGWVQETQYF. The CDR3 nucleotides read TGCAGTGCTAGAGAGCTGGCTAGCGGGTGGGTTCAAGAGACCCAGTACTTC.

This clonotype was detected once. One end of the junction fails to match germline, which may point to a read error. The chain carries TRBV6-1 and TRBJ2-1; tentatively, D is TRBD2 (6 bases). The germline V gene encodes CDR1 MNHNS and CDR2 SASEGT. This CDR3 is 16 amino acids long. The CDR3 protein is CARRAKLANSYNEQFF. In DNA form, the CDR3 reads TGTGCCCGCAGGGCCAAACTAGCTAACTCCTACAATGAACAGTTCTTC.

This clonotype appeared a few times. Here the CDR3 DNA reads TGTGCCAGCAGTGAACTCGGGACAGAAGATACGCAGTATTTT. This gives the protein CASSELGTEDTQYF. The J gene is TRBJ2-3, the V gene TRBV6-1; 7 bases are a match to TRBD1. V gave up 2 bases and J gave up 5 bases; unmatched junction bases: 4. This CDR3 region has 14 residues. Germline CDR1 MNHNS, CDR2 SASEGT.